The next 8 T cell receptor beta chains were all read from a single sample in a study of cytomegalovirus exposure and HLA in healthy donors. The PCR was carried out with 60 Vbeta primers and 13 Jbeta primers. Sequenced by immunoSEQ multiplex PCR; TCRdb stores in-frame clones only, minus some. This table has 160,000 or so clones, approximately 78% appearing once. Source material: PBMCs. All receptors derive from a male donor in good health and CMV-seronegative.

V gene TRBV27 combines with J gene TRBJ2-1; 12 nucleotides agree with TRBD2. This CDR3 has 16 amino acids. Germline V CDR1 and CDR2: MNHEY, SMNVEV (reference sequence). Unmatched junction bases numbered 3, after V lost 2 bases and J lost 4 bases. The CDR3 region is CASSLGLAGGYNEQFF. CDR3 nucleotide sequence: TGTGCCAGCAGTTTAGGGCTAGCGGGAGGGTACAATGAGCAGTTCTTC.

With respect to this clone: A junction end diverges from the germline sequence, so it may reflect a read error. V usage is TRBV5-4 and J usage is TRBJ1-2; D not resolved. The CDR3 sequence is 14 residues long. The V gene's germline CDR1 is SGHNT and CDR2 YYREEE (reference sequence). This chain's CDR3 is CASSLGFPIRGYTF. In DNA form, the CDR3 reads TGCGCCAGCAGCTTGGGCTTTCCCATCCGGGGCTACACCTTC.

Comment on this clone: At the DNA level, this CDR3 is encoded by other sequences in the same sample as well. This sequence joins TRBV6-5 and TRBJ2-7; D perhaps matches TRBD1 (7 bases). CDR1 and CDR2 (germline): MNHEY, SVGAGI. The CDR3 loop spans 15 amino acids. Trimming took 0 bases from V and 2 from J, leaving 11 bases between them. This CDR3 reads CASSYSAGGPYEQYF. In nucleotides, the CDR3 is TGTGCCAGCAGTTACTCGGCAGGGGGGCCCTACGAGCAGTACTTC.

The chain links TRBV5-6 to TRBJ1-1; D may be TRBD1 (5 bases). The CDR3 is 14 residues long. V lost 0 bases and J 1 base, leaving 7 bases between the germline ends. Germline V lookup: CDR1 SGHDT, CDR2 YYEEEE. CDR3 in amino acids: CASSLAGKNTEAFF. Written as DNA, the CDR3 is TGTGCCAGCAGCTTGGCAGGGAAGAACACTGAAGCTTTCTTT.

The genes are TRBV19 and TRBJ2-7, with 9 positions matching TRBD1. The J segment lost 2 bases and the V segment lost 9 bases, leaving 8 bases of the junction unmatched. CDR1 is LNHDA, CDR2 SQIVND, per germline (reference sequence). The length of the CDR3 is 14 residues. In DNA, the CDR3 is TGTGCCAGCAGATCCGGGACAGGGCCCTACGAGCAGTACTTC. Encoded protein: CASRSGTGPYEQYF.

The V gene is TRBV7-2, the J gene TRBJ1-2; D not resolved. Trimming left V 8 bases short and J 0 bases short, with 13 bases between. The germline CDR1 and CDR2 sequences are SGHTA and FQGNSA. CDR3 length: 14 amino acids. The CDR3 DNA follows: TGTGCCAGCCAAAAGTCAGTCGCTAACTATGGCTACACCTTC. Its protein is CASQKSVANYGYTF.

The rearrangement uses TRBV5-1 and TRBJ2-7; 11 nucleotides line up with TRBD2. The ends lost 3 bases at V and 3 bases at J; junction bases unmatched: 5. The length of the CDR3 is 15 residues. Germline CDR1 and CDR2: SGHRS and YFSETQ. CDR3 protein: CASSWGTSGIYEQYF. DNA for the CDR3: TGCGCCAGCAGCTGGGGGACTAGCGGAATCTACGAGCAGTACTTC. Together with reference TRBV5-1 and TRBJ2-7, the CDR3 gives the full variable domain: KAGVTQTPRYLIKTRGQQVTLSCSPISGHRSVSWYQQTPGQGLQFLFEYFSETQRNKGNFPGRFSGRQFSNSRSEMNVSTLELGDSALYLCASSWGTSGIYEQYFGPGTRLTVT.

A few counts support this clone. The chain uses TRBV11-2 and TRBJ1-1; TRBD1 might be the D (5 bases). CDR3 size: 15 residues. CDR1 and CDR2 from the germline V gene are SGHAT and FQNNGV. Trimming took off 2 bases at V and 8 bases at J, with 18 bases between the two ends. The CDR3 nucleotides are TGTGCCAGCAGCTTAATGGGTCGCAGGGAAGGCGAAGCTTTCTTT. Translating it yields CASSLMGRREGEAFF.